The 18 T cell receptor beta chains listed next were all sequenced from one sample in a study of OX40 agonist ivuxolimab in advanced cancers. Libraries came from the immunoSEQ multiplex PCR assay. TCRdb provides this immuneACCESS table in a form limited to in-frame rearrangements. Some clones are lacking; in checked studies, under half of them reflect an unresolved V gene, and why the rest are absent is not known. This sample is represented by 72,000 or so clones; more than 75% of them were singletons. The top ten clonotypes cover roughly 0.23% of the sample. Specimen: CD4+ or CD8+ T cells sorted from blood, collected in a trial of the OX40 agonist ivuxolimab. These receptors originate from an adult with an advanced solid tumor such as melanoma, head and neck, liver or kidney cancer.

This clone was recorded a few times. V and J are TRBV6-1 and TRBJ2-7; D might be TRBD1 (5 bases). The CDR3 runs 16 residues. In germline, CDR1 is MNHNS, CDR2 SASEGT. The V gene lost 1 base and the J gene lost 2 bases, with 15 bases spanning the gap. CDR3 amino acids: CASSEGYRLATYEQYF. The DNA for the CDR3 is TGTGCCAGCAGTGAAGGTTACAGGTTAGCTACCTACGAGCAGTACTTC.

The chain combines TRBV11-2 with TRBJ2-7; D tentatively reads TRBD1 or TRBD2 (7 bases each). The CDR3 is 16 residues long. The V and J ends lost 0 bases and 4 bases respectively, with 16 bases between them. Looked up from germline, CDR1 is SGHAT and CDR2 is FQNNGV. In nucleotides, the CDR3 is TGTGCCAGCAGCTTAGATCAACTAGCGACAGGGTACGAGCAGTACTTC. It codes for CASSLDQLATGYEQYF.

V and J are TRBV5-1 and TRBJ2-1; 11 bases align to TRBD2. Germline V gene lookup returns CDR1 SGHRS and CDR2 YFSETQ. This CDR3 is 16 amino acids long. The junction had 9 bases not matched to a gene; V was cut back by 4 bases and J by 6 bases. CDR3 sequence: CASSVSPGLAANEQFF. CDR3 DNA sequence: TGCGCCAGCAGCGTTTCTCCGGGACTAGCGGCCAATGAGCAGTTCTTC. The full variable domain, in which reference TRBV5-1 and TRBJ2-1 provide the parts outside the CDR3, is KAGVTQTPRYLIKTRGQQVTLSCSPISGHRSVSWYQQTPGQGLQFLFEYFSETQRNKGNFPGRFSGRQFSNSRSEMNVSTLELGDSALYLCASSVSPGLAANEQFFGPGTRLTVL.

CDR3 protein: CASKGQGISYNEQFF. In nucleotides, the CDR3 is TGCGCCAGCAAGGGACAGGGTATTTCCTACAATGAGCAGTTCTTC. This sequence joins TRBV5-1 and TRBJ2-1; 9 bases align to TRBD1. Germline CDR1 reads SGHRS; CDR2 reads YFSETQ. With 6 bases clipped from V and 1 base from J, the junction kept 5 bases outside the gene matches. This CDR3 has 15 amino acids. Full variable domain (rest looked up from reference TRBV5-1 and TRBJ2-1): KAGVTQTPRYLIKTRGQQVTLSCSPISGHRSVSWYQQTPGQGLQFLFEYFSETQRNKGNFPGRFSGRQFSNSRSEMNVSTLELGDSALYLCASKGQGISYNEQFFGPGTRLTVL.

V gene TRBV5-6 combines with J gene TRBJ2-1; the match to TRBD2 covers 7 bases. Germline assignment: CDR1 SGHDT and CDR2 YYEEEE. V shed 8 bases and J 3 bases; nucleotides not matched to a gene: 11. The CDR3 has 15 residues. CDR3 protein: CASSRDYSIYNEQFF. The DNA for the CDR3 is TGTGCCAGTTCACGGGACTACTCAATCTACAATGAGCAGTTCTTC.

This chain's CDR3 is CASRNRADGELFF. As DNA, the CDR3 is TGTGCCAGCAGAAACAGGGCGGACGGGGAGCTGTTTTTT. The genes are TRBV2 and TRBJ2-2; a weak D match, TRBD1 (6 bases). Trimming cost V 6 bases and J 7 bases, with 12 bases left between them. This CDR3 contains 13 residues. Germline CDR1 and CDR2: SNHLY and FYNNEI.

V usage is TRBV18 and J usage is TRBJ1-2, with D uncertain. The CDR3 runs 13 residues. The germline V and J ends were trimmed by 3 bases and 0 bases, with 5 bases remaining between them. CDR1 is KGHSH, CDR2 LQKENI, per germline. CDR3 DNA sequence: TGTGCCAGCTCACCGGGAGCTAACTATGGCTACACCTTC. Its translation: CASSPGANYGYTF.

The table lists this clone with a few counts. The chain has TRBV19 and TRBJ1-1; TRBD1 matches 7 bases. Germline trimming cut 7 bases from V and 0 bases from J; bases unmatched to any gene: 5. Germline CDR1 reads LNHDA; CDR2 reads SQIVND (reference sequence). The CDR3 extends over 14 amino acids. As DNA, the CDR3 is TGTGCCAGTACCCTAGGACAGGTGAACACTGAAGCTTTCTTT. Translation: CASTLGQVNTEAFF. The variable domain in full, completed from reference TRBV19 and TRBJ1-1, reads DGGITQSPKYLFRKEGQNVTLSCEQNLNHDAMYWYRQDPGQGLRLIYYSQIVNDFQKGDIAEGYSVSREKKESFPLTVTSAQKNPTAFYLCASTLGQVNTEAFFGQGTRLTVV.

V is TRBV27 and J is TRBJ1-6; TRBD1 matches 7 bases. V lost 2 bases to trimming and J lost 4 bases; unmatched junction nucleotides: 11. Germline-derived CDR1 and CDR2 are MNHEY and SMNVEV (reference sequence). This CDR3 contains 18 residues. CDR3 in DNA: TGTGCCAGCAGTTTAGTCTTGAGAGGGGGCATTTATAATTCACCCCTCCACTTT. Protein: CASSLVLRGGIYNSPLHF.

The V call is TRBV6-6, the J call TRBJ2-1; 9 bases are shared with TRBD2. Germline CDR1 reads MNHNY; CDR2 reads SVGAGI (reference sequence). With V trimmed by 4 bases and J by 5 bases, 6 bases remained unmatched. CDR3 length: 15 amino acids. DNA for the CDR3: TGTGCCAGCAGTTCCGGGACTAGCTATCACAATGAGCAGTTCTTC. Residues: CASSSGTSYHNEQFF.

This clone is a singleton in its sample. The V gene is TRBV18, the J gene TRBJ2-7; perhaps TRBD2 as D (5 bases). CDR1 and CDR2 from the germline V gene are KGHSH and LQKENI. Trimming shortened V by 6 bases and J by 0 bases, and 15 bases separated the two germline ends. The CDR3 contains 15 residues. In DNA, the CDR3 is TGTGCCAGCTCCCCTACTAGAGGAAGCTCCTACGAGCAGTACTTC. Translated: CASSPTRGSSYEQYF.

The chain is built from TRBV7-2 and TRBJ2-3; 13 positions match TRBD2. From germline, CDR1 is SGHTA and CDR2 FQGNSA. The CDR3 runs to 16 residues. Trimming removed 4 bases from V and 5 bases from J; junction bases left unmatched: 6. CDR3 in amino acids: CASSSRTSGSQDTQYF. CDR3 DNA sequence: TGTGCCAGCAGCTCTCGGACTAGCGGGAGTCAAGATACGCAGTATTTT. The whole variable domain, remainder taken from reference TRBV7-2 and TRBJ2-3, is GAGVSQSPSNKVTEKGKDVELRCDPISGHTALYWYRQSLGQGLEFLIYFQGNSAPDKSGLPSDRFSAERTGGSVSTLTIQRTQQEDSAVYLCASSSRTSGSQDTQYFGPGTRLTVL.

This clone has a handful of counts. The chain employs TRBV6-1 and TRBJ2-7; the D gene is possibly TRBD2 (6 bases). V was pared by 6 bases and J by 3 bases, with 9 bases between. Germline lookup yields CDR1 MNHNS and CDR2 SASEGT. This CDR3 is 12 amino acids long. CDR3 region: CASRATSYEQYF. CDR3 nucleotides: TGTGCCAGCAGGGCGACTAGCTACGAGCAGTACTTC.

Points on this clone: A much larger clone differs by one base, so this may be a read error. The CDR3 sequence: CASSLRGGYTF. The CDR3 coding sequence is TGTGCCAGCAGCTTAAGGGGAGGCTACACCTTC. V usage is TRBV7-9 and J usage is TRBJ1-2; possible D gene TRBD1, 5 bases. CDR3 length: 11 amino acids. V lost 2 bases to trimming and J lost 8 bases, with 6 bases between them. Germline V CDR1 and CDR2: SEHNR, FQNEAQ (reference sequence).

The chain couples TRBV29-1 to TRBJ1-5; D call uncertain. Trimming removed 4 bases from V and 0 bases from J, with 7 bases in between. The CDR3 covers 13 residues. Germline CDR1 and CDR2: SQVTM and ANQGSEA. The CDR3 nucleotides are TGCAGCGTTGGAAGGGATAGCAATCAGCCCCAGCATTTT. Translation: CSVGRDSNQPQHF.

The chain links TRBV6-5 to TRBJ1-2; no definite D call. Trimming pared 0 bases from V and 5 bases from J, leaving 10 bases between. Germline assignment: CDR1 MNHEY and CDR2 SVGAGI. The CDR3 extends over 14 amino acids. CDR3 sequence: CASSYSQPEYGYTF. CDR3 in DNA: TGTGCCAGCAGTTACTCCCAGCCAGAGTATGGCTACACCTTC.

As regards this clone: Other DNA sequences from this sample encode an identical CDR3 as well. The chain combines TRBV5-1 with TRBJ2-3; TRBD2 matches 14 bases. Trimming cost V 3 bases and J 1 base; bases outside gene matches: 1. The germline V gene has CDR1 SGHRS and CDR2 YFSETQ. The CDR3 is 16 amino acids. The CDR3 region has the DNA TGCGCCAGCAGCTCGGGACTAGCGGGAGGCACAGATACGCAGTATTTT. Its protein is CASSSGLAGGTDTQYF.

V is TRBV2 and J is TRBJ2-5, with D maybe TRBD2 (6 bases). V was shortened by 6 bases and J by 5 bases, with 16 bases between the two germline ends. This CDR3 region has 14 residues. Germline-derived CDR1 and CDR2 are SNHLY and FYNNEI. CDR3 DNA sequence: TGTGCCAGCAGAGGGAGGCAGGTTAGGGAGACCCAGTACTTC. This codes for CASRGRQVRETQYF.